Here is one T cell receptor beta chain with its context. This specimen belongs to a study of technical replicates of blood from a few donors. Method: immunoSEQ multiplex PCR; TCRdb's copy keeps in-frame clones and lacks some. The table shows around 68,000 clones, with under 98% occurring only once. The origin of this receptor is a human donor in good health. Sequencing used T cells isolated from PBMCs.

As DNA, the CDR3 is TGTGCCAGCAGCTCAGCCCCGGGACTAGAAATCAATGAGCAGTTCTTC. It specifies CASSSAPGLEINEQFF. The chain employs TRBV7-2 and TRBJ2-1, with 8 bases that match TRBD2. This CDR3 comprises 16 residues. Germline loops: CDR1 SGHTA, CDR2 FQGNSA. V was clipped by 4 bases and J by 6 bases; unmatched bases: 11.